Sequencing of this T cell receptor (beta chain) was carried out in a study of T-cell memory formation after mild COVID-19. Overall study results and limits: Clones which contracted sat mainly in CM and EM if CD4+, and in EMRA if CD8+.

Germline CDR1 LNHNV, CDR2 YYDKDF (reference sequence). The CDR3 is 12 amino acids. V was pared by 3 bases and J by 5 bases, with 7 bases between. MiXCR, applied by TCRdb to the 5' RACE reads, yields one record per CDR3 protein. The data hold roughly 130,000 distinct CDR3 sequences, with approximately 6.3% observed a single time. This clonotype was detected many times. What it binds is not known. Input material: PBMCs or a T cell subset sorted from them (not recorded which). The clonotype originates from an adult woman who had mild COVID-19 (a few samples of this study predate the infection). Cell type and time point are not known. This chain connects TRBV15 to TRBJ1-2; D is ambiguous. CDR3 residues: CATSRDKYGYTF. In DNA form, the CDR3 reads TGTGCCACCAGCAGGGATAAATATGGCTACACCTTC. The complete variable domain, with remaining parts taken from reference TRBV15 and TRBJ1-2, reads DAMVIQNPRYQVTQFGKPVTLSCSQTLNHNVMYWYQQKSSQAPKLLFHYYDKDFNNEADTPDNFQSRRPNTSFCFLDIRSPGLGDTAMYLCATSRDKYGYTFGSGTRLTVV.